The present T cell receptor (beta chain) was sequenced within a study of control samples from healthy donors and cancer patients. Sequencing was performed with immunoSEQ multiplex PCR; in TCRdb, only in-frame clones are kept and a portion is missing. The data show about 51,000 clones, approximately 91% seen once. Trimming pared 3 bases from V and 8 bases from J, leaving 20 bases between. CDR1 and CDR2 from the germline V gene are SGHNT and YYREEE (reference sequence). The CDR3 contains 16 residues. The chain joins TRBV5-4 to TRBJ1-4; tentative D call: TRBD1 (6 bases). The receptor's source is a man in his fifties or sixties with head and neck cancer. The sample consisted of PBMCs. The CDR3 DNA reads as TGTGCCAGCAGCTCCGGGGGGCCAGGGGCGTCCGAAAAACTGTTTTTT. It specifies CASSSGGPGASEKLFF.